These 7 T cell receptor beta chains share one sample of origin, sequenced in a study of T cell repertoires in cytomegalovirus infection. TCRdb called the reads again in MiXCR, with one record for every CDR3 protein. The table records around 740,000 distinct CDR3 sequences, about a third of them present only once. Sample: PBMCs. The receptors were gathered from a human donor in good health (CMV status not recorded). Some clones in this sample may be carry-over from other donors' samples.

The V call is TRBV27, the J call TRBJ1-4; TRBD1 agrees at 10 bases. This CDR3 is built from 14 residues. V gave up 8 bases and J gave up 11 bases; unmatched junction bases: 11. Germline V gene lookup returns CDR1 MNHEY and CDR2 SMNVEV (reference sequence). The CDR3 region is CASPTGTGVGKLFF. In DNA, the CDR3 is TGTGCCAGCCCCACCGGGACAGGGGTGGGGAAACTGTTTTTT.

V is TRBV20-1 and J is TRBJ2-5, with D possibly being TRBD1 or TRBD2 (5 bases each). The germline V gene has CDR1 DFQATT and CDR2 SNEGSKA (reference sequence). The CDR3 has 13 amino acids. V lost 6 bases and J 3 bases, leaving 14 bases between the germline ends. CDR3 residues: CSASGTVEETQYF. The CDR3 DNA sequence: TGCAGTGCCTCCGGGACGGTCGAAGAGACCCAGTACTTC.

This clonotype appeared a few times. The chain carries TRBV7-8 and TRBJ2-1, with 7 bases lining up with TRBD2. With V trimmed by 4 bases and J by 5 bases, 8 bases remained unmatched. The CDR3 consists of 15 residues. The germline V gene encodes CDR1 SGHVS and CDR2 FQNEAQ. CDR3 sequence: CASSSLRGINNEQFF. DNA for the CDR3: TGTGCCAGCAGCTCCTTGCGGGGGATAAACAATGAGCAGTTCTTC.

This chain uses TRBV18 with TRBJ2-3; 7 bases fit TRBD1. J gave up 0 bases and V 3 bases, and 3 bases lay outside the gene matches. The CDR3 has 15 residues. CDR1 and CDR2 (germline): KGHSH, LQKENI. The CDR3 sequence is CASSPQGDSTDTQYF. CDR3 nucleotide sequence: TGTGCCAGCTCACCCCAGGGGGACAGCACAGATACGCAGTATTTT.

This chain joins TRBV20-1 and TRBJ2-5, with a possible D match to TRBD2 (5 bases). Germline V gene lookup returns CDR1 DFQATT and CDR2 SNEGSKA (reference sequence). V lost 0 bases and J lost 5, with 13 bases in between. The CDR3 totals 14 residues. The CDR3 protein is CSARDRTGWETQYF. Here the CDR3 DNA reads TGCAGTGCTAGAGATCGTACGGGATGGGAGACCCAGTACTTC.

The CDR3 DNA reads as TGTGCCAGCAGTTACTCCTCGCCTAGCGGGGGTTACAATGAGCAGTTCTTC. Translated, it gives CASSYSSPSGGYNEQFF. The genes are TRBV6-5 and TRBJ2-1; 10 bases line up with TRBD2. The CDR3 runs to 17 residues. The germline V gene encodes CDR1 MNHEY and CDR2 SVGAGI. V lost 0 bases to trimming and J lost 4 bases; unmatched junction nucleotides: 6.

This clonotype came up a few times. The chain employs TRBV24-1 and TRBJ2-2, with a weak D call TRBD1 (5 bases). V was trimmed by 6 bases and J by 5 bases, leaving 9 bases between them. Germline assignment: CDR1 KGHDR and CDR2 SFDVKD. The CDR3 length is 13 residues. CDR3 in amino acids: CATSPTATGELFF. The DNA of the CDR3 is TGTGCCACCAGTCCGACAGCGACCGGGGAGCTGTTTTTT.